The entry that follows covers one T cell receptor (beta chain) sequence. Its antigen is still unknown. TCRdb ran MiXCR on the 5' RACE reads and lists one entry per CDR3 protein. The table includes hundreds of thousands of distinct CDR3 sequences, about a sixth detected once. The CDR3 is 15 residues long. Trimming pared 7 bases from V and 1 base from J, leaving 17 bases between. The data were obtained in a study of T-cell memory formation after mild COVID-19. About the study: The TCR clusters were mostly specific to one donor. Overall study results and limits: Those CD4+ clones that contracted were mainly in CM and EM (CD8+ ones in EMRA). The appearance of some responding clones in pre-infection memory suggested that cross-reactive memory joined. Contracting clones from day 15 to 85 had balanced CD4/CD8; later expanders favoured CD4+.

This chain uses TRBV12-3 or TRBV12-4 with TRBJ2-7, with D uncertain. Input material: PBMCs or a T cell subset sorted from them (not recorded which). The receptor was isolated from a man younger than 35 who had mild COVID-19 (a few samples of this study predate the infection). Cell type and time point are not known. The CDR3 here is CASTRRGTQSYEQYF. CDR3 bases: TGTGCCAGCACCAGGAGAGGCACACAATCCTACGAGCAGTACTTC.